What follows describes a single TCR beta chain. CDR1 and CDR2 (germline): SGHNT, YYREEE (reference sequence). V gave up 4 bases and J gave up 0 bases, with 8 bases separating them. The CDR3 has 15 amino acids. An approximately 180 ng quantity of DNA, approximately 29,000 T cell genomes, went into the sorted-subset replicate PCRs. Assay used: immunoSEQ multiplex PCR; TCRdb lists only in-frame clones, some missing. This sample carries about 2,100,000 clones, approximately 94% of them seen once, and the ten largest clones take more than 1.5%. The data stem from a study of shared clonotypes between healthy human individuals. Terminally differentiated effector memory CD45RA+ cells were excluded from the naive CD8 cells, which were CD45RO-negative and positively selected for CCR7.

The genes are TRBV5-4 and TRBJ2-6; no reliable D call. The specimen sequenced was naive CD8+ T cells from PBMCs. This sequence was found in a man between 18 and 35 years old in good health. Some clones in this sample may be carry-over from other donors' samples. DNA for the CDR3: TGTGCCAGCAGCAGTTGGAGCTCTGGGGCCAACGTCCTGACTTTC. As protein: CASSSWSSGANVLTF.